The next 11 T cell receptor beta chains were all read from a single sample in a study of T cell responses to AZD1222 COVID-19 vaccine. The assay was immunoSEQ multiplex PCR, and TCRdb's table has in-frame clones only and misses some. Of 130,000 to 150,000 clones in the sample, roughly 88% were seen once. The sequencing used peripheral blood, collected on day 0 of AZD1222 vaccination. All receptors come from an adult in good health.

The CDR3 reads CASRFTGRGEAFF. CDR3 sequence (DNA): TGTGCCAGCAGATTTACAGGCAGGGGGGAAGCTTTCTTT. V is TRBV7-9 and J is TRBJ1-1, with 7 bases identical to TRBD1. There are 13 residues in the CDR3. Trimming took 6 bases from V and 8 from J; bases not matched to a gene: 9. The germline V gene encodes CDR1 SEHNR and CDR2 FQNEAQ (reference sequence).

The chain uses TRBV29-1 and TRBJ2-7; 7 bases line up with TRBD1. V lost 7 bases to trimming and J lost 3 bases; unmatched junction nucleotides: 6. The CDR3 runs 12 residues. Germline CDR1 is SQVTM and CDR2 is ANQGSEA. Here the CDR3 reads CSALYRGYEQYF. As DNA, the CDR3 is TGCAGCGCGCTCTACAGGGGCTACGAGCAGTACTTC.

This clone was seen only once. The CDR3 DNA reads TGTGCCAGCAGCTTATCCCCTGCCAATCAGCCCCAGCATTTT. It specifies CASSLSPANQPQHF. The gene calls are TRBV7-3 and TRBJ1-5; D is unclear. Looked up from germline, CDR1 is SGHTA and CDR2 is FQGTGA. The CDR3 has 14 amino acids. Trimming took off 2 bases at V and 3 bases at J, with 8 bases between the two ends.

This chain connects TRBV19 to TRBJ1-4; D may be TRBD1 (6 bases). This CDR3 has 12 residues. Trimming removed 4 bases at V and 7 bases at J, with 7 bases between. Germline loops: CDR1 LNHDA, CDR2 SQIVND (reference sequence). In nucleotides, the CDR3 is TGTGCCAGTAGTAGAGGGGGTGAAAAACTGTTTTTT. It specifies CASSRGGEKLFF.

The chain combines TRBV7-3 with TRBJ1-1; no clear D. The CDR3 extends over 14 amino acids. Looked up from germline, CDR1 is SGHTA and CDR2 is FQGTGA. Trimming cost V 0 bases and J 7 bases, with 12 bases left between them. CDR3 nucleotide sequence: TGTGCCAGCAGCTTAACCCCCCCAATCGGTGAAGCTTTCTTT. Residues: CASSLTPPIGEAFF. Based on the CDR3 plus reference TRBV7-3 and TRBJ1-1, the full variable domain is GAGVSQTPSNKVTEKGKYVELRCDPISGHTALYWYRQSLGQGPEFLIYFQGTGAADDSGLPNDRFFAVRPEGSVSTLKIQRTERGDSAVYLCASSLTPPIGEAFFGQGTRLTVV.

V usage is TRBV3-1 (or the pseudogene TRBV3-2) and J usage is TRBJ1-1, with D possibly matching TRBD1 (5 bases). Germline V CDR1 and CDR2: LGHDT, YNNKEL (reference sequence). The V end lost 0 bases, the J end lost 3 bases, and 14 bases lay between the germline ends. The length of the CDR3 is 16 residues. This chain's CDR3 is CASSQEGVWGDTEAFF. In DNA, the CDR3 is TGTGCCAGCAGCCAAGAGGGGGTATGGGGAGACACTGAAGCTTTCTTT.

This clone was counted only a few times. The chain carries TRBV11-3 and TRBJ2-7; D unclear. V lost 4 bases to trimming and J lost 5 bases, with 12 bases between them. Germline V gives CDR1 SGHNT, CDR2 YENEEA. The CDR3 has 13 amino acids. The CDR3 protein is CASSWSSRNEQYF. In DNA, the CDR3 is TGTGCCAGCAGCTGGTCTTCTCGGAACGAGCAGTACTTC. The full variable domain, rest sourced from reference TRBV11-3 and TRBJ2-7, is EAGVVQSPRYKIIEKKQPVAFWCNPISGHNTLYWYLQNLGQGPELLIRYENEEAVDDSQLPKDRFSAERLKGVDSTLKIQPAELGDSAVYLCASSWSSRNEQYFGPGTRLTVT.

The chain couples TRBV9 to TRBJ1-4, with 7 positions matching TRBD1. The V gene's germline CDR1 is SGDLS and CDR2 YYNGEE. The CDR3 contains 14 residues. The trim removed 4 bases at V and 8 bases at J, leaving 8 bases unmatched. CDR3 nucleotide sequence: TGTGCCAGCAGCCCTACAGGGGTTCGCGAAAAACTGTTTTTT. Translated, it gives CASSPTGVREKLFF. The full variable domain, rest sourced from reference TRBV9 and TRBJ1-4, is DSGVTQTPKHLITATGQRVTLRCSPRSGDLSVYWYQQSLDQGLQFLIQYYNGEERAKGNILERFSAQQFPDLHSELNLSSLELGDSALYFCASSPTGVREKLFFGSGTQLSVL.

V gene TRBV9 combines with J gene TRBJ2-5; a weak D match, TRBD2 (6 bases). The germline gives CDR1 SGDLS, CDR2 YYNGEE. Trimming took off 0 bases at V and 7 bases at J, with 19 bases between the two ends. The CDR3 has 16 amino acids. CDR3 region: CASSVEQAGSLGTQYF. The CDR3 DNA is TGTGCCAGCAGCGTAGAACAGGCGGGATCGTTGGGGACCCAGTACTTC.

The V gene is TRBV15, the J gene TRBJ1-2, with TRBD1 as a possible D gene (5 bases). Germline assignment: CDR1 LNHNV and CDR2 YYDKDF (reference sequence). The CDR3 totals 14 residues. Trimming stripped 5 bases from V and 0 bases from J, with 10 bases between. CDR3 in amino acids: CATSALTANYGYTF. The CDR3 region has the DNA TGTGCCACCAGCGCCTTGACAGCTAACTATGGCTACACCTTC.

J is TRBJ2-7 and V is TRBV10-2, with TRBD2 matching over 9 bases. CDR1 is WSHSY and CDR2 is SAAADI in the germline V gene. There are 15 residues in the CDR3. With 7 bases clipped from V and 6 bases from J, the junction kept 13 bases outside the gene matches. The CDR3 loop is CASNDPGLAGVEQYF. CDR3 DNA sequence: TGCGCCAGCAACGACCCGGGACTAGCAGGAGTCGAGCAGTACTTC.